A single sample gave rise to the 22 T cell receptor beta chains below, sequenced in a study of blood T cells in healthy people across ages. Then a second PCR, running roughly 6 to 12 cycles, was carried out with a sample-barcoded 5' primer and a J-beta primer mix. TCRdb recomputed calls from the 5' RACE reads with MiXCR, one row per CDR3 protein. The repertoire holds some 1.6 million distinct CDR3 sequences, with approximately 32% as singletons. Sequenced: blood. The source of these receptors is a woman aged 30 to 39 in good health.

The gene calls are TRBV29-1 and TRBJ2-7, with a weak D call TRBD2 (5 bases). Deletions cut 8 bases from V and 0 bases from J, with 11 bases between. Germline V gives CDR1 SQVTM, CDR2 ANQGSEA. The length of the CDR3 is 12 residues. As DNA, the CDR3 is TGCAGCCCCCTCGGGATCTCCTACGAGCAGTACTTC. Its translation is CSPLGISYEQYF.

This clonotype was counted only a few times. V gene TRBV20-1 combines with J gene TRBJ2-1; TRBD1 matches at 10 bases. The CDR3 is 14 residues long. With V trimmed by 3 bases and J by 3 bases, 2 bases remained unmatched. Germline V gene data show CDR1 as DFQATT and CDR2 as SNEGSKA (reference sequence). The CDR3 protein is CSARRDRGYNEQFF. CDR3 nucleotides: TGCAGTGCTAGGCGGGACAGGGGCTACAATGAGCAGTTCTTC.

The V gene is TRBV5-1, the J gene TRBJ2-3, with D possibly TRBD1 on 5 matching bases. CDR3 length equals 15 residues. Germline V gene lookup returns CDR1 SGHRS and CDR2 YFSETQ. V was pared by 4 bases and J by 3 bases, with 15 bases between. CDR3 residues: CASSAGRGLTDTQYF. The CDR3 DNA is TGCGCCAGCAGCGCAGGGCGAGGTTTGACAGATACGCAGTATTTT. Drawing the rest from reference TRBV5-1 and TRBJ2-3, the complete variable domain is KAGVTQTPRYLIKTRGQQVTLSCSPISGHRSVSWYQQTPGQGLQFLFEYFSETQRNKGNFPGRFSGRQFSNSRSEMNVSTLELGDSALYLCASSAGRGLTDTQYFGPGTRLTVL.

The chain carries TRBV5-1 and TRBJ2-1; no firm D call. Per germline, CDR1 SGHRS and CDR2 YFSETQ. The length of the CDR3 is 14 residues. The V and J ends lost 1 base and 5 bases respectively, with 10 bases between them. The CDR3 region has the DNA TGCGCCAGCAGCTTGAACTCGCCGGACAATGAGCAGTTCTTC. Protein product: CASSLNSPDNEQFF.

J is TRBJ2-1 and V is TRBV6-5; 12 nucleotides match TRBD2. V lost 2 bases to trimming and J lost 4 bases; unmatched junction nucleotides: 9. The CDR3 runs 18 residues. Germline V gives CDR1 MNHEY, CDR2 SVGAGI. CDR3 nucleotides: TGTGCCAGCAGTTACGGGCTAGCGGGGGGGCCGTTGTACAATGAGCAGTTCTTC. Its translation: CASSYGLAGGPLYNEQFF.

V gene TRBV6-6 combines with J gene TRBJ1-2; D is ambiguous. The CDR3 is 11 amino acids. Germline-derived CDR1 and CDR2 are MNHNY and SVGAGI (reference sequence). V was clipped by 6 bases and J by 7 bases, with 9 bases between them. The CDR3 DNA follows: TGTGCCAGCAGCCATGAATCTGGCTACACCTTC. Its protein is CASSHESGYTF.

As DNA, the CDR3 is TGTGCCAGCAGCTTAGAGACAGGTCTTGGCACTGAAGCTTTCTTT. Translated, it gives CASSLETGLGTEAFF. The chain recombines TRBV13 with TRBJ1-1; tentatively, D is TRBD1 (6 bases). Germline V gene data show CDR1 as PRHDT and CDR2 as FYEKMQ (reference sequence). This CDR3 region has 15 residues. The V gene lost 1 base and the J gene lost 4 bases, with 13 bases spanning the gap.

The CDR3, as DNA: TGTGCCAGCAGTTTAAGGTCAGCCCTCAGCAATCAGCCCCAGCATTTT. The encoded protein is CASSLRSALSNQPQHF. The chain has TRBV12-3 or TRBV12-4 and TRBJ1-5, with no clear D. This CDR3 is 16 amino acids long. V was trimmed by 2 bases and J by 1 base, leaving 12 bases between them.

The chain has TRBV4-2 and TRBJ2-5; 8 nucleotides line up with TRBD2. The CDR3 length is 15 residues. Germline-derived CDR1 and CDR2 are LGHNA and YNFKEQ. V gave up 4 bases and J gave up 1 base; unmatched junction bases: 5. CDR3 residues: CASSPGGTPQETQYF. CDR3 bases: TGTGCCAGCAGCCCGGGAGGGACCCCCCAAGAGACCCAGTACTTC.

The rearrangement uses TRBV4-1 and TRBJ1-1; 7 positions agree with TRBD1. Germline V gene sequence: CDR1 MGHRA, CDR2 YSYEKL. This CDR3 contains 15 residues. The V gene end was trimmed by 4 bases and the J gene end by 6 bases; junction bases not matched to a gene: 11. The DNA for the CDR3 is TGCGCCAGCAGCCCCCAGACAGGGTTTAGCGCTGAAGCTTTCTTT. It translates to CASSPQTGFSAEAFF.

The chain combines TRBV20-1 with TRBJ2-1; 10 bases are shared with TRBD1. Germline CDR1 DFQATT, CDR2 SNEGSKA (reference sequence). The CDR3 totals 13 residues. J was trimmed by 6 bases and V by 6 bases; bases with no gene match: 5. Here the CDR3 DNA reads TGCAGTGCCCCGGGACAGGGGCTCAATGAGCAGTTCTTC. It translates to CSAPGQGLNEQFF.

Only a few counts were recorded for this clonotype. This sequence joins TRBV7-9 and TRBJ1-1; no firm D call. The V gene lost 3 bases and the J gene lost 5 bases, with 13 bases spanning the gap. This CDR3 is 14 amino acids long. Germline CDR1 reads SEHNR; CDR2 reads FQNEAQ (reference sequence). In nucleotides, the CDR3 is TGTGCCAGCAGCTTTTCTCCGAGTTCTACTGAAGCTTTCTTT. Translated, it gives CASSFSPSSTEAFF.

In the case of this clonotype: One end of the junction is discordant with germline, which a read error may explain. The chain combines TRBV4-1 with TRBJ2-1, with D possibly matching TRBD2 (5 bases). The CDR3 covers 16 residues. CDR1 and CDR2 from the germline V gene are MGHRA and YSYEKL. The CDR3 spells CASSQEDFQGNNERFF. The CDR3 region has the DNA TGCGCCAGCAGCCAAGAGGACTTTCAAGGGAACAATGAGCGGTTCTTC.

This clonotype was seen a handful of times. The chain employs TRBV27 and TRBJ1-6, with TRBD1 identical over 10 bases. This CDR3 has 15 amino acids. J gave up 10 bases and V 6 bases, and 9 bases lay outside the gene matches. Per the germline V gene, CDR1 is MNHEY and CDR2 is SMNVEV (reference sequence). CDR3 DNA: TGTGCCAGCAGCCCGAGCCGGACAGGGGGATCACCCCTCCACTTT. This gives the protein CASSPSRTGGSPLHF.

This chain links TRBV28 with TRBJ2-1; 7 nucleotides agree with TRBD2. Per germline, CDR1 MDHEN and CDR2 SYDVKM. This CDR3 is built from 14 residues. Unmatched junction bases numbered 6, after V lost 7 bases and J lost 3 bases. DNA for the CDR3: TGTGCCAGCACCCAAGCGGGACGCTACAATGAGCAGTTCTTC. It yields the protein CASTQAGRYNEQFF. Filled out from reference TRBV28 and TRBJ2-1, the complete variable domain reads DVKVTQSSRYLVKRTGEKVFLECVQDMDHENMFWYRQDPGLGLRLIYFSYDVKMKEKGDIPEGYSVSREKKERFSLILESASTNQTSMYLCASTQAGRYNEQFFGPGTRLTVL.

This CDR3 is CASSSRTGRYGYTF. The DNA of the CDR3 is TGTGCCAGCAGCTCAAGGACAGGCAGATATGGCTACACCTTC. The V and J genes are TRBV5-6 and TRBJ1-2; 7 bases match TRBD1. Germline V lookup: CDR1 SGHDT, CDR2 YYEEEE. Losses at the gene ends were 3 bases for V and 5 bases for J; bases not matched to a gene: 7. The CDR3 loop spans 14 amino acids.

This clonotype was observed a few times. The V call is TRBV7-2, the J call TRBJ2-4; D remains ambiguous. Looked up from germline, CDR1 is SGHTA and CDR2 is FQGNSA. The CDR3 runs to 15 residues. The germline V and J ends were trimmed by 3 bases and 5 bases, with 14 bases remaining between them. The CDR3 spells CASSFLNPLQNIQYF. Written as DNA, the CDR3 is TGTGCCAGCAGCTTCCTTAACCCCCTCCAAAACATTCAGTACTTC.

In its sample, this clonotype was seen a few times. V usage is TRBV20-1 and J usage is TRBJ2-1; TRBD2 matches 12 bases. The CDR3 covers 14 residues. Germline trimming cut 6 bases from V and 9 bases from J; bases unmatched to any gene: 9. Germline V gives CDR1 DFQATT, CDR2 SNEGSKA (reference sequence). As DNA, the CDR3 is TGCAGTGCGCCGACTAGCGGGAGTTTTGTTGAGCAGTTCTTC. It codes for CSAPTSGSFVEQFF.

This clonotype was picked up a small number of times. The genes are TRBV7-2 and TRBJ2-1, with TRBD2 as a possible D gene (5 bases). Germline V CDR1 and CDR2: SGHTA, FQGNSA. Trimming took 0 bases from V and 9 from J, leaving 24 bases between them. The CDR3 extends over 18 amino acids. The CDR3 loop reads CASSLARRLGLELFEQFF. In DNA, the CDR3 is TGTGCCAGCAGCTTAGCGCGAAGATTAGGACTGGAGCTATTTGAGCAGTTCTTC.

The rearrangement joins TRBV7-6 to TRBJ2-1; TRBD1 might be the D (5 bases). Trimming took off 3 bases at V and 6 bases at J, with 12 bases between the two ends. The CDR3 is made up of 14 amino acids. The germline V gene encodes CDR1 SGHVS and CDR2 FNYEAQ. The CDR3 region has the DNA TGTGCCAGCAGCTTGCGACAGACTTTCAATGAGCAGTTCTTC. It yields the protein CASSLRQTFNEQFF. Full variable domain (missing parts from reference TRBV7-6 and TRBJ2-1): GAGVSQSPRYKVTKRGQDVALRCDPISGHVSLYWYRQALGQGPEFLTYFNYEAQQDKSGLPNDRFSAERPEGSISTLTIQRTEQRDSAMYRCASSLRQTFNEQFFGPGTRLTVL.

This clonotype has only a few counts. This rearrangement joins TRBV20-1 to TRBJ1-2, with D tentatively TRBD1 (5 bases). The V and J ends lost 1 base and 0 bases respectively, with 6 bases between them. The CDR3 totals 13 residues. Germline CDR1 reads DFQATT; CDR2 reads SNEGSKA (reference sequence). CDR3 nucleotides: TGCAGTGCTAGAGCGACAGCTAACTATGGCTACACCTTC. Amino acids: CSARATANYGYTF.

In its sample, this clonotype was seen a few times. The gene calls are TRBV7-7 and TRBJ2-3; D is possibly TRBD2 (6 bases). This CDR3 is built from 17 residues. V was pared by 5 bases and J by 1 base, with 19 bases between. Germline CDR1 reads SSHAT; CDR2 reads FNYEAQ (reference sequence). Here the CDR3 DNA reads TGTGCCAGCAGCCCCCTTCCCCCCGGGGGAGGCACAGATACGCAGTATTTT. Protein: CASSPLPPGGGTDTQYF.